What follows is one TCR beta chain and its context. The data belong to a study of blood T cell repertoires in COVID-19. V was pared by 7 bases and J by 4 bases, with 8 bases between. Germline CDR1 is LNHDA and CDR2 is SQIVND (reference sequence). This CDR3 comprises 12 residues. Original processing notes: Scientists estimated how many nucleated cells there were by amplifying reference gene primers. The repertoire was sequenced with immunoSEQ multiplex PCR; TCRdb's copy has only in-frame clones and lacks some. V, J and clone size were drawn from that table, and D and trimming were deduced from the DNA. The table records a few hundred thousand clones, approximately 87% of them present only once.

What was sequenced was PBMCs or T cells enriched from blood (not recorded which). The genes are TRBV19 and TRBJ1-5; D might be TRBD1 (6 bases). This sequence originates from a woman between 40 and 50 years old who had recovered from COVID-19. The CDR3 sequence is CASIGQNQPQHF. Written as DNA, the CDR3 is TGTGCCAGTATCGGACAGAATCAGCCCCAGCATTTT. The whole variable domain, remainder taken from reference TRBV19 and TRBJ1-5, is DGGITQSPKYLFRKEGQNVTLSCEQNLNHDAMYWYRQDPGQGLRLIYYSQIVNDFQKGDIAEGYSVSREKKESFPLTVTSAQKNPTAFYLCASIGQNQPQHFGDGTRLSIL.